A selection of T cell receptor beta chains follows, all from one sample in a study of monozygotic twins with cystic fibrosis. The table came from immunoSEQ multiplex PCR; TCRdb's copy has only in-frame clones and leaves some out. Of about 25,000 clones detected, about nine tenths appear once; the ten largest clones hold approximately 0.5%. Sequencing used blood. Source of these receptors: a girl aged 2 to 10 with cystic fibrosis. CDR3s include the opening cysteine and the closing phenylalanine or tryptophan. Fields, in order: J gene, V gene, CDR3 protein.

J: TRBJ1-2
V: TRBV5-6
CDR3: CASSDGTGDGRGYTF

J: TRBJ2-3
V: TRBV7-2
CDR3: CASTYRGATDTQYF

J: TRBJ2-1
V: TRBV19
CDR3: CASSTPGTVSYNEQFF

J: TRBJ1-3
V: TRBV6-5
CDR3: CASSFRRASGNTIYF

J: TRBJ2-7
V: TRBV4-2
CDR3: CASSQDLWGGGYEQYF

J: TRBJ1-1
V: TRBV5-1
CDR3: CASRSAGGWTEAFF

J: TRBJ1-5
V: TRBV2
CDR3: CASSSRQTNQPQHF

J: TRBJ1-6
V: TRBV7-2
CDR3: CASSPMGANSPLHF

J: TRBJ1-1
V: TRBV4-2
CDR3: CASSQALQSGTYMNTEAFF

J: TRBJ1-4
V: TRBV2
CDR3: CASSLQRRNEKLFF

J: TRBJ2-3
V: TRBV2
CDR3: CASSEVPRPSTDTQYF

J: TRBJ1-6
V: TRBV6-1
CDR3: CASSVLGTANSPLHF

J: TRBJ1-6
V: TRBV30
CDR3: CAWSPSSYNSPLHF

J: TRBJ2-7
V: TRBV9
CDR3: CASSPSGTGAYEQYF

J: TRBJ1-2
V: TRBV5-6
CDR3: CASSAPRIGYGYTF

J: TRBJ2-3
V: TRBV19
CDR3: CASSISGDTQYF

J: TRBJ2-1
V: TRBV7-8
CDR3: CATGSNEQFF

J: TRBJ2-1
V: TRBV6-1
CDR3: CASSETGLWGVF

J: TRBJ1-1
V: TRBV9
CDR3: CASSVGTDTEAFF

J: TRBJ1-5
V: TRBV2
CDR3: CASSRDEQPQHF

J: TRBJ1-1
V: TRBV6-1
CDR3: CASTRKWGQDTEAFF

J: TRBJ2-7
V: TRBV9
CDR3: CASSPSGYSYEQYF

J: TRBJ2-3
V: TRBV10-3
CDR3: CAISEKEPRTDTQYF

J: TRBJ2-3
V: TRBV2
CDR3: CASSRLAGGFTDTQYF